A selection of T cell receptor beta chains follows, all from one sample in a study of monozygotic twins with inflammatory bowel disease. TCRdb reanalyzed the 5' RACE reads, giving one entry per CDR3 protein sequence and no DNA. This sample's clone table lists under 200,000 distinct CDR3 sequences. Sample: blood. The receptors originated from a human donor with ulcerative colitis or Crohn's disease, or a healthy co-twin of an affected twin (not recorded which). The CDR3 runs from the conserved cysteine through the conserved F or W.

TRBJ2-3 TRBV12-3/TRBV12-4 CASFALADPTDTQYF
TRBJ2-2 TRBV24-1 CATRGQGTGELFF
TRBJ2-7 TRBV7-2 CASSSGFVNYEQYF
TRBJ2-2 TRBV24-1 CATSDPGQGLNTGELFF
TRBJ2-4 TRBV28 CASTAPGDGKNIQYF
TRBJ1-1 TRBV5-4 CASSSTQGANTEAFF
TRBJ2-7 TRBV19 CATRGGRAYEQYF
TRBJ1-1 TRBV25-1 CASSHSIEMNTEAFF
TRBJ2-7 TRBV5-1 CASSRRDSTEGYEQYF
TRBJ2-7 TRBV5-1 CASSPGSELEQYF
TRBJ1-5 TRBV29-1 CSVRDRGNQPQHF
TRBJ2-1 TRBV28 CASSSFRGGFYNEQFF
TRBJ1-6 TRBV5-1 CASSLAGRSPLHF
TRBJ2-5 TRBV4-3 CASSQERTGGAETQYF
TRBJ2-7 TRBV7-9 CASSPPAWSSYEQYF
TRBJ2-3 TRBV24-1 CATSYSDSTDTQYF
TRBJ2-3 TRBV10-3 CAISSEGLNTDTQYF
TRBJ2-2 TRBV29-1 CSARWGNTGELFF
TRBJ2-5 TRBV12-3/TRBV12-4 CASRPRGPAAETQYF
TRBJ2-2 TRBV20-1 CSARALDRGPGELFF
TRBJ2-3 TRBV24-1 CATSTRTGVTDTQYF
TRBJ2-3 TRBV15 CATSRDSPLNVVTDTQYF
TRBJ2-7 TRBV5-1 CASSKSGQAYEQYF
TRBJ1-2 TRBV6-6 CASSLTGGDGYTF